The clone carrying this TCR beta chain was seen ten or more times. V lost 4 bases to trimming and J lost 3 bases, with 10 bases between them. The germline V gene encodes CDR1 SQVTM and CDR2 ANQGSEA. The CDR3 consists of 12 residues. These data come from a study of response to subunit inactivated influenza vaccine. TCRdb called the RT-PCR reads again in MiXCR, with one record for every CDR3 protein. Here the sample spans 590,000 or so distinct CDR3 sequences, 13% to 15% being singletons. The TCR was taken from a middle-aged man who received an inactivated influenza vaccine. Sequencing used PBMCs from blood, obtained 14 days before vaccination. The V gene is TRBV29-1, the J gene TRBJ2-7, with no clear D. The CDR3 DNA reads TGCAGCGTTGGTTCAGGCATCTACGAGCAGTACTTC. This codes for CSVGSGIYEQYF.